The 31 T cell receptor beta chains below all came from one sample that was sequenced in a study of T-cell memory formation after mild COVID-19. TCRdb itself ran the 5' RACE reads through MiXCR, one entry per CDR3 protein. The sample shows 40,000 to 60,000 distinct CDR3 sequences, roughly a tenth of them seen only once. Source material: PBMCs or a T cell subset sorted from them (not recorded which). These receptors were collected from an adult woman who had mild COVID-19 (a few samples of this study predate the infection). Cell type and time point are not known.

This clonotype was observed a few times. J is TRBJ2-5 and V is TRBV7-9; 10 nucleotides line up with TRBD2. The junction had 6 bases not matched to a gene; V was cut back by 2 bases and J by 0 bases. This CDR3 is 17 amino acids long. Germline lookup yields CDR1 SEHNR and CDR2 FQNEAQ (reference sequence). DNA of the CDR3: TGTGCCAGCAGCTTACTTGGGACTAGCGATTACCAAGAGACCCAGTACTTC. The encoded protein is CASSLLGTSDYQETQYF.

This clonotype was detected ten times or more. The chain is built from TRBV7-2 and TRBJ2-5; maybe TRBD2 (7 bases). Trimming shortened V by 2 bases and J by 5 bases, and 12 bases separated the two germline ends. The CDR3 loop spans 14 amino acids. The germline V gene has CDR1 SGHTA and CDR2 FQGNSA. The CDR3 DNA reads as TGTGCCAGCAGCTTATTGGGGGGGCGGGAGACCCAGTACTTC. Translating gives CASSLLGGRETQYF.

This clonotype was recorded at least ten times. The chain couples TRBV12-3 or TRBV12-4 to TRBJ2-2; D call uncertain. V dropped 7 bases and J dropped 6 bases, with 9 bases sitting between them. The CDR3 sequence is 12 residues long. The CDR3 is CASTFGSGELFF. The DNA for the CDR3 is TGTGCCAGCACCTTCGGGTCCGGGGAGCTGTTTTTT.

This clonotype was detected many times. CDR3 residues: CATSDLGAKTQYF. The CDR3 bases are TGTGCCACCAGTGATTTAGGGGCGAAGACCCAGTACTTC. The rearrangement links TRBV24-1 to TRBJ2-5, with a weak D call TRBD1 (5 bases). The CDR3 totals 13 residues. The germline CDR1 and CDR2 sequences are KGHDR and SFDVKD. V was cut by 1 base and J by 6 bases, with 8 bases left in between.

In this sample, this clonotype turned up many times. This chain links TRBV5-1 with TRBJ2-7; no firm D call. Germline V lookup: CDR1 SGHRS, CDR2 YFSETQ. This CDR3 spans 14 amino acids. V was clipped by 0 bases and J by 2 bases, with 9 bases between them. DNA of the CDR3: TGCGCCAGCAGCTTGGTGGACGGAACCTACGAGCAGTACTTC. Protein: CASSLVDGTYEQYF.

This chain connects TRBV5-1 to TRBJ2-5, with 12 bases fitting TRBD2. Trimming cost V 3 bases and J 1 base; bases outside gene matches: 4. CDR3 size: 16 residues. Germline lookup yields CDR1 SGHRS and CDR2 YFSETQ. The CDR3 loop is CASSSGTSGFQETQYF. CDR3 DNA: TGCGCCAGCAGCTCCGGGACTAGCGGGTTCCAAGAGACCCAGTACTTC.

V and J are TRBV19 and TRBJ1-1, with TRBD1 matching over 7 bases. Trimming took 4 bases from V and 0 from J; bases not matched to a gene: 8. Germline CDR1 LNHDA, CDR2 SQIVND (reference sequence). The CDR3 length is 16 residues. CDR3: CASSKPTGIMNTEAFF. The CDR3 DNA follows: TGTGCCAGTAGTAAACCGACAGGGATCATGAACACTGAAGCTTTCTTT. Supplemented by reference TRBV19 and TRBJ1-1, the full variable domain reads DGGITQSPKYLFRKEGQNVTLSCEQNLNHDAMYWYRQDPGQGLRLIYYSQIVNDFQKGDIAEGYSVSREKKESFPLTVTSAQKNPTAFYLCASSKPTGIMNTEAFFGQGTRLTVV.

This clonotype came up many times. This chain uses TRBV29-1 with TRBJ2-3; no clear D gene. With 1 base removed from V and 2 bases from J, the gap between germline ends came to 4 bases. This CDR3 spans 12 amino acids. Per germline, CDR1 SQVTM and CDR2 ANQGSEA. The CDR3 nucleotides are TGCAGCGTTGAAGCGGTCACAGATACGCAGTATTTT. Translation gives CSVEAVTDTQYF.

The sample holds many counts of this clonotype. The chain has TRBV20-1 and TRBJ2-7, with D perhaps given as TRBD1 or TRBD2 (5 bases each). Looked up from germline, CDR1 is DFQATT and CDR2 is SNEGSKA (reference sequence). There are 13 residues in the CDR3. V shed 0 bases and J shed 9 bases, with 15 bases lying between them. The CDR3, as DNA: TGCAGTGCTAGAGATCGGGGCAGGGTCTCGCAGTACTTC. Translation: CSARDRGRVSQYF.

The chain couples TRBV5-1 to TRBJ2-5; the D gene is possibly TRBD1 (5 bases). Germline V gene data show CDR1 as SGHRS and CDR2 as YFSETQ. There are 14 residues in the CDR3. Trimming shortened V by 0 bases and J by 1 base, and 7 bases separated the two germline ends. The CDR3 DNA follows: TGCGCCAGCAGCTTGGTTCAGGGCCAAGAGACCCAGTACTTC. Residues: CASSLVQGQETQYF.

The J gene is TRBJ2-1, the V gene TRBV10-3, with D unclear. The CDR3 totals 12 residues. Germline CDR1 and CDR2: ENHRY and SYGVKD. V lost 0 bases and J lost 12, with 9 bases in between. The CDR3 DNA reads as TGTGCCATCAGTGAGTCGGACGCTGGGCAGTTCTTC. Translating gives CAISESDAGQFF.

The table lists this clonotype with a few counts. The rearrangement joins TRBV5-1 to TRBJ1-6; no reliable D call. Trimming took 0 bases from V and 7 from J, leaving 11 bases between them. The CDR3 runs 15 residues. Looked up from germline, CDR1 is SGHRS and CDR2 is YFSETQ. CDR3 sequence: CASSLADGGNSPLHF. The CDR3 DNA reads TGCGCCAGCAGCTTGGCCGACGGAGGGAATTCACCCCTCCACTTT.

This clonotype was observed at least ten times. The chain joins TRBV11-2 to TRBJ2-3, with 10 bases that match TRBD2. The CDR3 totals 16 residues. Germline CDR1 reads SGHAT; CDR2 reads FQNNGV. V trimming: 5 bases; J trimming: 5 bases; junction bases outside the gene matches: 10. CDR3 amino acids: CASSLKAGGPIDTQYF. CDR3 sequence (DNA): TGTGCCAGCAGCCTAAAAGCGGGAGGGCCAATAGATACGCAGTATTTT. The complete variable domain, with remaining parts taken from reference TRBV11-2 and TRBJ2-3, reads EAGVAQSPRYKIIEKRQSVAFWCNPISGHATLYWYQQILGQGPKLLIQFQNNGVVDDSQLPKDRFSAERLKGVDSTLKIQPAKLEDSAVYLCASSLKAGGPIDTQYFGPGTRLTVL.

A few counts support this clonotype. This chain connects TRBV25-1 to TRBJ2-1, with 9 bases matching TRBD2. This CDR3 contains 15 residues. Germline trimming cut 1 base from V and 6 bases from J; bases unmatched to any gene: 4. Germline V gene sequence: CDR1 MGHDK, CDR2 SYGVNS. CDR3 DNA sequence: TGTGCCAGCAGTGAATTAGCGGGGGAGGTCAATGAGCAGTTCTTC. Translated, it gives CASSELAGEVNEQFF.

This clonotype has a count of ten or more. This rearrangement joins TRBV11-3 to TRBJ2-1; 7 bases map to TRBD2. This CDR3 has 15 amino acids. Germline CDR1 reads SGHNT; CDR2 reads YENEEA. V trimming: 2 bases; J trimming: 1 base; junction bases outside the gene matches: 2. The CDR3 loop is CASSLQAGSYNEQFF. In DNA form, the CDR3 reads TGTGCCAGCAGCTTACAAGCGGGATCCTACAATGAGCAGTTCTTC.

The chain employs TRBV5-6 and TRBJ2-5; maybe TRBD1 (5 bases). The germline gives CDR1 SGHDT, CDR2 YYEEEE. Between the trimmed V and J ends, which lost 2 bases and 1 base, there was a span of 6 bases. This CDR3 has 13 residues. The CDR3 spells CASSFRAQETQYF. Written as DNA, the CDR3 is TGTGCCAGCAGCTTCAGGGCCCAAGAGACCCAGTACTTC.

In this sample, this clonotype turned up many times. The chain employs TRBV24-1 and TRBJ2-5; maybe TRBD2 (5 bases). Germline V CDR1 and CDR2: KGHDR, SFDVKD. With 9 bases removed from V and 4 bases from J, the gap between germline ends came to 8 bases. The CDR3 has 11 amino acids. CDR3 nucleotide sequence: TGTGCCACCGCAGAGGGAGAGACCCAGTACTTC. This translates into CATAEGETQYF.

This chain uses TRBV7-8 with TRBJ2-7, with unresolved D. This CDR3 is 14 amino acids long. With 1 base removed from V and 2 bases from J, the gap between germline ends came to 9 bases. CDR1 is SGHVS and CDR2 is FQNEAQ in the germline V gene. CDR3 sequence (DNA): TGTGCCAGCAGCTTAGGTCACCTAACCTACGAGCAGTACTTC. Translating it yields CASSLGHLTYEQYF.

The rearrangement links TRBV19 to TRBJ1-4, with a weak D call TRBD1 (6 bases). Per germline, CDR1 LNHDA and CDR2 SQIVND (reference sequence). V was pared by 6 bases and J by 7 bases, with 12 bases between. CDR3 size: 13 residues. The CDR3 DNA sequence: TGTGCCAGTAGGTGGACAGTTGGTGAAAAACTGTTTTTT. Its translation is CASRWTVGEKLFF.

At least ten counts were recorded for this clonotype. This chain joins TRBV4-2 and TRBJ1-1, with D possibly TRBD1 on 5 matching bases. Germline V lookup: CDR1 LGHNA, CDR2 YNFKEQ. The CDR3 sequence is 15 residues long. With 4 bases removed from V and 2 bases from J, the gap between germline ends came to 14 bases. The CDR3 sequence is CASSPTTAPNTEAFF. DNA for the CDR3: TGTGCCAGCAGCCCCACGACAGCCCCAAACACTGAAGCTTTCTTT.

This chain uses TRBV24-1 with TRBJ2-2, with TRBD2 matching 12 bases. This CDR3 has 15 amino acids. J lost 5 bases, V lost 5 bases, and 2 bases had no gene match. The germline V gene encodes CDR1 KGHDR and CDR2 SFDVKD. CDR3 in amino acids: CATSGLAGETGELFF. The CDR3 DNA follows: TGTGCCACCAGTGGACTAGCGGGAGAAACCGGGGAGCTGTTTTTT.

The chain carries TRBV7-2 and TRBJ2-1, with TRBD1 identical over 11 bases. Germline trimming cut 5 bases from V and 9 bases from J; bases unmatched to any gene: 6. This CDR3 region has 14 residues. CDR1 is SGHTA, CDR2 FQGNSA, per germline. CDR3: CASSPGQGAIEQFF. DNA of the CDR3: TGTGCCAGCAGCCCTGGACAGGGGGCGATTGAGCAGTTCTTC.

This clonotype was counted only a few times. This chain connects TRBV9 to TRBJ2-7; 9 bases align to TRBD2. Unmatched junction bases numbered 9, after V lost 4 bases and J lost 7 bases. Germline CDR1 reads SGDLS; CDR2 reads YYNGEE. The CDR3 has 14 amino acids. The CDR3 bases are TGTGCCAGCAGCCTACAGGGGCTAGCGGGGGAGCAGTACTTC. Translation: CASSLQGLAGEQYF.

The sample holds many counts of this clonotype. The chain uses TRBV5-1 and TRBJ2-7; D gene unclear. Germline CDR1 and CDR2: SGHRS and YFSETQ. The CDR3 contains 14 residues. Deletions cut 0 bases from V and 3 bases from J, with 10 bases between. The CDR3 here is CASSLEGGFYEQYF. The CDR3 DNA sequence: TGCGCCAGCAGCTTGGAGGGCGGCTTCTACGAGCAGTACTTC.

This clonotype was counted between two and nine times. The CDR3 DNA follows: TGTGCCAGCGGCTGGGGAAAGCAAGAGACCCAGTACTTC. This codes for CASGWGKQETQYF. V is TRBV12-3 or TRBV12-4 and J is TRBJ2-5; no clear D. The CDR3 length is 13 residues. Trimming stripped 8 bases from V and 2 bases from J, with 12 bases between.

This clonotype turned up a few times. This chain connects TRBV19 to TRBJ2-1; TRBD2 might be the D (6 bases). V was pared by 4 bases and J by 6 bases, with 10 bases between. The CDR3 covers 13 residues. Looked up from germline, CDR1 is LNHDA and CDR2 is SQIVND (reference sequence). CDR3 sequence (DNA): TGTGCCAGTAGTACCCTGCGGGGCAATGAGCAGTTCTTC. Protein product: CASSTLRGNEQFF.

This chain joins TRBV24-1 and TRBJ1-2; maybe TRBD1 (5 bases). The V gene's germline CDR1 is KGHDR and CDR2 SFDVKD. With 4 bases removed from V and 4 bases from J, the gap between germline ends came to 15 bases. This CDR3 is built from 15 residues. Written as DNA, the CDR3 is TGTGCCACCAGTGACCCGCGCAGGGCCCGCTATGGCTACACCTTC. Amino acid sequence: CATSDPRRARYGYTF.

This clonotype was seen more than once but under ten times. V is TRBV4-1 and J is TRBJ2-1; 15 bases are shared with TRBD2. This CDR3 has 19 residues. V lost 3 bases to trimming and J lost 9 bases; unmatched junction nucleotides: 15. Germline loops: CDR1 MGHRA, CDR2 YSYEKL. CDR3 loop: CASSQRGPGLAGGPGEQFF. CDR3 DNA: TGCGCCAGCAGCCAGAGGGGTCCGGGACTAGCGGGGGGACCCGGTGAGCAGTTCTTC.

The V gene is TRBV5-4, the J gene TRBJ2-3, with D perhaps matching TRBD2 (5 bases). Trimming took off 3 bases at V and 6 bases at J, with 8 bases between the two ends. Germline CDR1 is SGHNT and CDR2 is YYREEE (reference sequence). The CDR3 runs 12 residues. The chain's CDR3 is CASSSRADTQYF. For the CDR3, the DNA is TGTGCCAGCAGCTCGAGGGCCGATACGCAGTATTTT.

This clonotype was seen more than once but under ten times. This chain joins TRBV7-8 and TRBJ1-5; D may be TRBD1 (5 bases). The V end was cut by 3 bases, the J end by 2 bases, with 8 bases between. Germline V gene data show CDR1 as SGHVS and CDR2 as FQNEAQ. The length of the CDR3 is 14 residues. In DNA form, the CDR3 reads TGTGCCAGCAGCTTCGACAGCGGCAATCAGCCCCAGCATTTT. Protein product: CASSFDSGNQPQHF.

The rearrangement joins TRBV29-1 to TRBJ2-7; D is tentatively TRBD1 or TRBD2 (5 bases each). Trimming shortened V by 1 base and J by 0 bases, and 13 bases separated the two germline ends. The CDR3 is 15 amino acids. Germline CDR1 and CDR2: SQVTM and ANQGSEA. The CDR3 DNA sequence: TGCAGCGTTGAAGTAAGGGCAGGGAGCTCCTACGAGCAGTACTTC. Its protein product is CSVEVRAGSSYEQYF.